The sequence of this T cell receptor (beta chain) was determined in a study of cytotoxic CD8 clonotypes in ibrutinib-treated CLL. Study summary: Among patients, 24 responded partially and 2 completely; around 14 then stayed remitted and some 12 progressed after median around 70 months. There were, on average, nearly 260,000 productive templates and tens of thousands of productive rearrangements per sample.

Investigators sought sequencing depths of between 1 in 200,000 and 1 in 1 million T cells. TCRdb keeps only in-frame clones here, not all; method: immunoSEQ multiplex PCR. The data hold 15,000 to 20,000 clones, with roughly three fifths observed a single time. The V gene's germline CDR1 is SGHAT and CDR2 FQNNGV. Trimming took 0 bases from V and 7 from J, leaving 10 bases between them. This CDR3 has 13 amino acids. As to this clone: Its matching antigen is unknown.

Notes on the study in general: Baseline clonality, higher than in age-matched healthy donors, tracked circulating CD8+ T-cell counts.

The TCR sequence derives from a human donor with chronic lymphocytic leukemia. J is TRBJ2-7 and V is TRBV11-2; D is uncertain. The input for sequencing was PBMCs, taken after 12 months of ibrutinib treatment. The CDR3 sequence: CASSLDTLREQYF. The CDR3 region has the DNA TGTGCCAGCAGCTTAGATACCCTAAGGGAGCAGTACTTC.